This T cell receptor (beta chain) was retrieved from a study of vaccination and CD4 T cells after COVID-19. Treatment meaning: roughly 11-day PBMC culture with coronavirus spike peptide pools or control peptides (ViraFEST assay). In the ViraFEST assay, peptide-pool expansion preceded TCR sequencing of expanded clonotypes. Oncomine TCR Beta short-read sequencing was applied to DNA from cultured CD4+ T cells. From cultured CD4+ T cells, genomic DNA was extracted. TCRdb reanalysed the PCR reads using MiXCR and keeps one entry per CDR3 protein. This sample has about 13,000 distinct CDR3 sequences; 44% occur once, and the top ten carry about 12%. Regarding the study as a whole: Vaccine-specific clones in convalescent patients were spike mono-reactive in 304 of 307 cases. Only after vaccination were a median approximately 86% of convalescents' reactive clones seen.

Concerning this clonotype: Its matching antigen is unknown.

V lost 5 bases, J lost 12 bases, and 13 bases stayed unmatched. The CDR3 is 17 residues long. In germline, CDR1 is SGHVS, CDR2 FNYEAQ. Sequencing used CD4+ T cells from blood, cultured in vitro. The V gene is TRBV7-6, the J gene TRBJ2-1; 16 bases fit TRBD2. The sequence came from a human donor who had recovered from COVID-19. This CDR3 is CASSPKKGLAGGPGQFF. The CDR3, as DNA: TGTGCCAGCAGCCCCAAAAAGGGACTAGCGGGAGGGCCAGGGCAGTTCTTC.